What follows is one TCR beta chain and its context. Its antigen is not known. Germline V gene sequence: CDR1 LGHNA, CDR2 YNFKEQ. J lost 0 bases, V lost 3 bases, and 19 bases had no gene match. The CDR3 length is 22 residues. The sample is drawn from a study of cytomegalovirus exposure and HLA in healthy donors. Findings and limits, study-wide: Exclusion as indistinguishable affected some V segments, including TRBV6-2 and TRBV6-3. The study designated roughly 160 TCR beta chains cytomegalovirus-associated. Analyzed later, most CMV-associated TCR beta chains appeared HLA-restricted. An analysis that was carried out later associated 16,951 TCR beta sequences with HLA alleles at 0.05 false discovery rate.

PCR was performed using 60 Vbeta and 13 Jbeta primers. The method was immunoSEQ multiplex PCR; TCRdb's version includes in-frame clones alone and lacks a portion of them. The sample includes about 150,000 clones, around 84% of them seen just once. Sequences were obtained from PBMCs. This clonotype was obtained from a boy younger than 10 in good health and CMV-seronegative. The chain links TRBV4-2 to TRBJ1-6, with 8 bases aligning to TRBD1. CDR3 DNA: TGTGCCAGCAGCCACCTGACCGGGACAGGTTTTTTGGGGAGCTCCTATAATTCACCCCTCCACTTT. It encodes CASSHLTGTGFLGSSYNSPLHF.